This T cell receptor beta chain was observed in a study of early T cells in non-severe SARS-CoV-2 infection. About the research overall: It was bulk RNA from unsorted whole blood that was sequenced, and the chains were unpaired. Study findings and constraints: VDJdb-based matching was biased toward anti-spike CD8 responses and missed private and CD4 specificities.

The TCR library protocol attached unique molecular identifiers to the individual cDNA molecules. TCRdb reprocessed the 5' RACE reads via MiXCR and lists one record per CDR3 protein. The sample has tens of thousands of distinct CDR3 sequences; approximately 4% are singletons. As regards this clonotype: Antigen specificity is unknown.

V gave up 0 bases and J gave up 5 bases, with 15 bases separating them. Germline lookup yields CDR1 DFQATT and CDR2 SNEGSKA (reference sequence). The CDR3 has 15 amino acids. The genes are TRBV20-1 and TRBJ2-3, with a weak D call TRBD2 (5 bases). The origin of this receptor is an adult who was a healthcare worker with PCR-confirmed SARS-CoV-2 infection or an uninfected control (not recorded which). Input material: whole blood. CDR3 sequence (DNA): TGCAGTGCTAGAGATTTGGAGGATTGGATAGATACGCAGTATTTT. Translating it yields CSARDLEDWIDTQYF.